A single sample gave rise to the 12 T cell receptor beta chains below, sequenced in a study of blood T cell repertoires in COVID-19. Using immunoSEQ multiplex PCR, the repertoire was profiled, and TCRdb retains in-frame clones only, with some absent. This table holds some 250,000 clones, 88% found once. Sequenced: peripheral blood. These receptors originate from a woman between 40 and 50 years old who had recovered from COVID-19.

The chain is built from TRBV12-3 or TRBV12-4 and TRBJ2-1; D gene uncertain. The CDR3 is 10 amino acids. Trimming pared 6 bases from V and 7 bases from J, leaving 4 bases between. The CDR3 loop reads CASSNNEQFF. CDR3 nucleotide sequence: TGTGCCAGCAGCAATAATGAGCAGTTCTTC.

The CDR3 loop is CASSLVAGMYTEAFF. The CDR3 nucleotides read TGTGCCAGCAGCTTAGTGGCAGGGATGTACACTGAAGCTTTCTTT. The chain employs TRBV11-2 and TRBJ1-1; the D gene is possibly TRBD1 (5 bases). CDR1 and CDR2 from the germline V gene are SGHAT and FQNNGV. The CDR3 sequence is 15 residues long. The ends were cut back, 1 base at V and 3 bases at J, with 12 bases in the middle.

The chain recombines TRBV7-2 with TRBJ2-7; D gene ambiguous. The CDR3 is 10 amino acids. V was trimmed by 11 bases and J by 7 bases, leaving 12 bases between them. Germline CDR1 is SGHTA and CDR2 is FQGNSA. CDR3 sequence (DNA): TGTGCCCCCCGCCCCGGGGAGCAGTACGTC. Translating it yields CAPRPGEQYV.

The rearrangement joins TRBV24-1 to TRBJ1-2, with D possibly TRBD1 on 6 matching bases. Per germline, CDR1 KGHDR and CDR2 SFDVKD. This CDR3 contains 14 residues. Trimming took 4 bases from V and 4 from J, leaving 12 bases between them. This CDR3 reads CATSDLTGGYGYTF. Here the CDR3 DNA reads TGTGCCACCAGTGACCTGACAGGAGGCTATGGCTACACCTTC.

The chain has TRBV7-2 and TRBJ1-5; a weak D match, TRBD1 (5 bases). The ends were cut back, 1 base at V and 2 bases at J, with 9 bases in the middle. Germline-derived CDR1 and CDR2 are SGHTA and FQGNSA. The CDR3 is 15 amino acids. In DNA, the CDR3 is TGTGCCAGCAGCTTAGGGGGGGGTGGCAATCAGCCCCAGCATTTT. It is translated as CASSLGGGGNQPQHF.

The rearrangement uses TRBV7-9 and TRBJ1-3, with 9 bases identical to TRBD1. The CDR3 consists of 16 residues. Per the germline V gene, CDR1 is SEHNR and CDR2 is FQNEAQ (reference sequence). Trimming cost V 5 bases and J 0 bases; bases outside gene matches: 5. The CDR3 coding sequence is TGTGCCAGCAGCCGTCCGGGACAGGGCTCTGGAAACACCATATATTTT. Translated, it gives CASSRPGQGSGNTIYF.

This clone was seen a single time. Other DNA sequences within the sample encode an identical CDR3. This chain links TRBV9 with TRBJ2-2, with 7 nucleotides matching TRBD2. CDR3 length: 15 residues. J gave up 5 bases and V 0 bases, and 4 bases lay outside the gene matches. Germline lookup yields CDR1 SGDLS and CDR2 YYNGEE. The CDR3 here is CASSVGVAGTGELFF. In DNA, the CDR3 is TGTGCCAGCAGCGTAGGGGTAGCGGGTACCGGGGAGCTGTTTTTT. Looking up the rest from reference TRBV9 and TRBJ2-2 gives the full variable domain: DSGVTQTPKHLITATGQRVTLRCSPRSGDLSVYWYQQSLDQGLQFLIQYYNGEERAKGNILERFSAQQFPDLHSELNLSSLELGDSALYFCASSVGVAGTGELFFGEGSRLTVL.

This clone appeared once. The chain combines TRBV6-2 or TRBV6-3 with TRBJ1-1; D is uncertain. The germline V gene has CDR1 MNHEY and CDR2 SVGEGT. Trimming cost V 2 bases and J 1 base, with 17 bases left between them. This CDR3 is built from 17 residues. CDR3 amino acids: CASSYPPRGWPNTEAFF. CDR3 bases: TGTGCCAGCAGTTACCCCCCCCGGGGTTGGCCGAACACTGAAGCTTTCTTT.

The chain employs TRBV19 and TRBJ2-7; D might be TRBD2 (5 bases). Trimming removed 3 bases at V and 11 bases at J, with 11 bases between. The CDR3 runs 11 residues. The V gene's germline CDR1 is LNHDA and CDR2 SQIVND (reference sequence). CDR3 coding DNA: TGTGCCAGTAGTATGGGCCCGGAGGAGTACTTC. It translates to CASSMGPEEYF.

The genes are TRBV3-1 (or the pseudogene TRBV3-2) and TRBJ2-2, with 11 bases lining up with TRBD2. The CDR3 covers 17 residues. Trimming removed 4 bases from V and 4 bases from J; junction bases left unmatched: 8. The V gene's germline CDR1 is LGHDT and CDR2 YNNKEL (reference sequence). The chain's CDR3 is CASSRRLAGSGTGELFF. Here the CDR3 DNA reads TGTGCCAGCAGCCGCAGACTAGCGGGATCGGGCACCGGGGAGCTGTTTTTT.

CDR3 nucleotide sequence: TGTGCCAGCAGTTACTCGACTGGATCTGAAGCTTTCTTT. Protein product: CASSYSTGSEAFF. The chain joins TRBV6-5 to TRBJ1-1; D remains ambiguous. V was cut by 0 bases and J by 6 bases, with 8 bases left in between. This CDR3 has 13 amino acids. The germline gives CDR1 MNHEY, CDR2 SVGAGI.

J is TRBJ1-1 and V is TRBV4-3, with D possibly being TRBD1 (6 bases). Trimming cost V 0 bases and J 5 bases, with 19 bases left between them. The CDR3 sequence is 17 residues long. Germline V lookup: CDR1 LGHNA, CDR2 YSLEER. In DNA, the CDR3 is TGCGCCAGCAGCCAAGATCTCGGGGCAGGGGTGGGGACTGAAGCTTTCTTT. As protein: CASSQDLGAGVGTEAFF.